The 31 T cell receptor beta chains below come from one sample, sequenced in a study of identical twins. TCRdb re-analysed the 5' RACE reads in MiXCR, keeping a single row per CDR3 protein. The sample has approximately 600,000 distinct CDR3 sequences, 9.6% seen once. Separately, the same data were catalogued under a study of yellow fever vaccine responses in identical twins.

The sequenced sample was PBMCs. The source is a woman younger than 30 in good health.

The rearrangement uses TRBV18 and TRBJ2-7, with 10 bases that match TRBD1. The CDR3 has 15 amino acids. Germline CDR1 is KGHSH and CDR2 is LQKENI. Trimming took 3 bases from V and 2 from J; bases not matched to a gene: 4. CDR3 protein: CASSPGTGATYEQYF. The CDR3 coding sequence is TGTGCCAGCTCACCGGGGACAGGGGCCACCTACGAGCAGTACTTC. The full variable domain, with the rest looked up from reference TRBV18 and TRBJ2-7, is NAGVMQNPRHLVRRRGQEARLRCSPMKGHSHVYWYRQLPEEGLKFMVYLQKENIIDESGMPKERFSAEFPKEGPSILRIQQVVRGDSAAYFCASSPGTGATYEQYFGPGTRLTVT.

V usage is TRBV7-9 and J usage is TRBJ2-1, with unresolved D. This CDR3 is 13 amino acids long. The germline CDR1 and CDR2 sequences are SEHNR and FQNEAQ (reference sequence). The germline V and J ends were trimmed by 7 bases and 10 bases, with 17 bases remaining between them. The CDR3 loop is CASTQSASPEQFF. CDR3 in DNA: TGTGCCAGCACCCAGTCGGCTTCCCCCGAGCAGTTCTTC.

This chain uses TRBV9 with TRBJ2-4, with 7 bases that match TRBD2. The CDR3 consists of 16 residues. The germline gives CDR1 SGDLS, CDR2 YYNGEE. The V segment lost 0 bases and the J segment 9 bases; nucleotides outside the gene matches: 12. The CDR3 DNA reads as TGTGCCAGCAGCGTAGCTTCGTGGGCGGGAGATAGCATTCAGTACTTC. Its translation is CASSVASWAGDSIQYF. Full variable domain (remainder filled in from reference TRBV9 and TRBJ2-4): DSGVTQTPKHLITATGQRVTLRCSPRSGDLSVYWYQQSLDQGLQFLIQYYNGEERAKGNILERFSAQQFPDLHSELNLSSLELGDSALYFCASSVASWAGDSIQYFGAGTRLSVL.

This rearrangement joins TRBV20-1 to TRBJ2-1; 10 bases are a match to TRBD1. V lost 5 bases and J lost 3; bases outside the gene matches: 1. The CDR3 is 13 residues long. The germline CDR1 and CDR2 sequences are DFQATT and SNEGSKA (reference sequence). This CDR3 is CSAGQGGYNEQFF. CDR3 DNA sequence: TGCAGTGCTGGACAGGGGGGCTACAATGAGCAGTTCTTC.

This clonotype has more than one count but fewer than ten. The V gene is TRBV24-1, the J gene TRBJ2-1, with 7 bases aligning to TRBD2. J gave up 6 bases and V 2 bases, and 9 bases lay outside the gene matches. The V gene's germline CDR1 is KGHDR and CDR2 SFDVKD. The CDR3 contains 16 residues. CDR3 amino acids: CATSDSRRESSNEQFF. The DNA of the CDR3 is TGTGCCACCAGTGATTCCCGGCGGGAGTCCAGCAATGAGCAGTTCTTC.

This clonotype has more than one count but fewer than ten. The genes are TRBV7-9 and TRBJ2-7; tentative D call: TRBD2 (6 bases). CDR3 length: 16 residues. V gave up 1 base and J gave up 4 bases, with 17 bases separating them. The V gene's germline CDR1 is SEHNR and CDR2 FQNEAQ (reference sequence). The CDR3 here is CASSLVGGEAIYEQYF. The CDR3 coding sequence is TGTGCCAGCAGCTTAGTCGGCGGGGAGGCGATTTACGAGCAGTACTTC.

In the case of this clonotype: A much larger clone is a single base away; this may be a read error. Because the CDR3 is missing its conserved closing phenylalanine or tryptophan, this is likely a read error. This rearrangement joins TRBV28 to TRBJ2-7; 8 bases line up with TRBD1. Germline V gene sequence: CDR1 MDHEN, CDR2 SYDVKM. The CDR3 loop spans 16 amino acids. The V segment lost 3 bases and the J segment 0 bases; nucleotides outside the gene matches: 7. CDR3 nucleotides: TGTGCCAGCAGTTTGACTGGACAGGGAACCTCCTACGAGCAGTACTCC. Translating gives CASSLTGQGTSYEQYS.

This clonotype was counted between two and nine times. The V call is TRBV7-2, the J call TRBJ2-7; 9 bases match TRBD2. Germline V CDR1 and CDR2: SGHTA, FQGNSA. The J segment lost 2 bases and the V segment lost 5 bases, leaving 7 bases of the junction unmatched. The CDR3 is 15 amino acids. The DNA of the CDR3 is TGTGCCAGCAGCGAGACTAGCGGAGTTACCTACGAGCAGTACTTC. It yields the protein CASSETSGVTYEQYF.

This clonotype was counted at least ten times. The rearrangement joins TRBV7-2 to TRBJ2-2; 10 bases line up with TRBD2. V lost 5 bases and J lost 5; bases outside the gene matches: 11. There are 17 residues in the CDR3. Germline CDR1 is SGHTA and CDR2 is FQGNSA. CDR3 protein: CASSRTASGRVTGELFF. CDR3 coding DNA: TGTGCCAGCAGCCGAACCGCTAGCGGGAGAGTTACCGGGGAGCTGTTTTTT.

This clonotype turned up a few times. The chain couples TRBV20-1 to TRBJ2-1; 8 bases agree with TRBD2. CDR1 DFQATT and CDR2 SNEGSKA come from the germline V gene (reference sequence). V trimming: 2 bases; J trimming: 6 bases; junction bases outside the gene matches: 12. CDR3 length: 16 amino acids. The CDR3 sequence is CSARPGGVGVGNEQFF. The CDR3 DNA reads as TGCAGTGCTAGACCGGGGGGGGTAGGGGTTGGCAATGAGCAGTTCTTC.

This clonotype was recorded at least ten times. The chain uses TRBV9 and TRBJ2-3, with TRBD2 matching 11 bases. The length of the CDR3 is 18 residues. CDR1 is SGDLS and CDR2 is YYNGEE in the germline V gene. The trim removed 0 bases at V and 2 bases at J, leaving 8 bases unmatched. CDR3 coding DNA: TGTGCCAGCAGCGTAGCTGGGACTAGCGGCATTACCACAGATACGCAGTATTTT. It codes for CASSVAGTSGITTDTQYF.

This clonotype occurred many times. V gene TRBV5-5 combines with J gene TRBJ2-7; the match to TRBD1 covers 8 bases. CDR3 length equals 14 residues. V was clipped by 0 bases and J by 6 bases; unmatched bases: 5. Germline assignment: CDR1 SGHKS and CDR2 YYEKEE (reference sequence). The CDR3 coding sequence is TGTGCCAGCAGCTTGGGAGACAGGGGCACCGAGCAGTACTTC. This encodes CASSLGDRGTEQYF.

The rearrangement joins TRBV2 to TRBJ2-1; 7 bases agree with TRBD2. Germline values: CDR1 SNHLY, CDR2 FYNNEI. The CDR3 totals 15 residues. J gave up 8 bases and V 3 bases, and 10 bases lay outside the gene matches. The CDR3 is CASSDRASGADEQFF. The CDR3 DNA follows: TGTGCCAGCAGTGACCGGGCTAGCGGTGCGGATGAGCAGTTCTTC.

This clonotype occurred a few times. The V gene is TRBV10-3, the J gene TRBJ2-1; D gene unclear. Germline loops: CDR1 ENHRY, CDR2 SYGVKD. The CDR3 sequence is 16 residues long. Trimming removed 3 bases at V and 0 bases at J, with 12 bases between. The CDR3 loop reads CAISDSDWYSYNEQFF. The DNA for the CDR3 is TGTGCCATCAGTGACTCAGACTGGTACTCCTACAATGAGCAGTTCTTC.

This clonotype showed up many times. V is TRBV2 and J is TRBJ2-3, with 11 bases matching TRBD2. Germline V gene sequence: CDR1 SNHLY, CDR2 FYNNEI. CDR3 length: 16 amino acids. J was trimmed by 3 bases and V by 7 bases; bases with no gene match: 9. The CDR3 region is CASIFLAGGSTDTQYF. The CDR3 bases are TGTGCCAGCATTTTCCTAGCGGGGGGCTCAACAGATACGCAGTATTTT.

The chain carries TRBV11-2 and TRBJ2-3; 9 nucleotides align to TRBD2. V was pared by 6 bases and J by 6 bases, with 16 bases of the junction left unmatched. Per the germline V gene, CDR1 is SGHAT and CDR2 is FQNNGV. The length of the CDR3 is 17 residues. CDR3 in DNA: TGTGCCAGCAGTTCCTATAAGGCTAGCGGGGACCGGGATACGCAGTATTTT. Its translation: CASSSYKASGDRDTQYF.

DNA of the CDR3: TGTGCCACCAGTGAATTGACTAGCGGGACTACCACAGATACGCAGTATTTT. Its translation: CATSELTSGTTTDTQYF. The V and J genes are TRBV24-1 and TRBJ2-3; 11 bases match TRBD2. The junction had 7 bases not matched to a gene; V was cut back by 4 bases and J by 2 bases. Germline CDR1 reads KGHDR; CDR2 reads SFDVKD. The CDR3 consists of 17 residues.

This rearrangement joins TRBV4-3 to TRBJ2-1, with 10 bases aligning to TRBD2. Trimming removed 2 bases from V and 7 bases from J; junction bases left unmatched: 5. The CDR3 loop spans 15 amino acids. Germline assignment: CDR1 LGHNA and CDR2 YSLEER. The CDR3 nucleotides read TGCGCCAGCAGCCAATTAGCGGGAGGCGGGAATGAGCAGTTCTTC. Its translation is CASSQLAGGGNEQFF.

The CDR3 region is CASSQSPPGHEQFF. In DNA, the CDR3 is TGCGCCAGCAGCCAGAGCCCCCCGGGTCATGAGCAGTTCTTC. The chain recombines TRBV4-1 with TRBJ2-1; D unresolved. V was cut by 3 bases and J by 8 bases, with 14 bases left in between. Germline V gene sequence: CDR1 MGHRA, CDR2 YSYEKL. This CDR3 region has 14 residues.

The sample holds many counts of this clonotype. CDR3 nucleotides: TGTGCCAGCAGGGTCGGACAGATCACCGGGGAGCTGTTTTTT. Encoded protein: CASRVGQITGELFF. V and J are TRBV12-3 or TRBV12-4 and TRBJ2-2, with D maybe TRBD1 (6 bases). Between the trimmed V and J ends, which lost 6 bases and 4 bases, there was a span of 12 bases. This CDR3 spans 14 amino acids.

The sample holds a few counts of this clonotype. This rearrangement joins TRBV4-3 to TRBJ2-7; 10 bases line up with TRBD2. CDR3 length: 16 residues. CDR1 and CDR2 from the germline V gene are LGHNA and YSLEER. V dropped 3 bases and J dropped 0; count of bases not matched to a gene: 5. The CDR3: CASSQSASGGSYEQYF. CDR3 DNA: TGCGCCAGCAGCCAGAGTGCTAGCGGGGGCTCCTACGAGCAGTACTTC.

This clonotype was found many times. This sequence joins TRBV6-4 and TRBJ2-4; D possibly corresponds to TRBD2 (6 bases). Per germline, CDR1 MRHNA and CDR2 SNTAGT. CDR3 length equals 14 residues. V lost 7 bases to trimming and J lost 0 bases, with 10 bases between them. DNA of the CDR3: TGTGCCAGCAAGATAGCGGAAGCCAAAAACATTCAGTACTTC. Translation gives CASKIAEAKNIQYF.

The V and J genes are TRBV10-3 and TRBJ2-6; D might be TRBD1 (5 bases). Germline loops: CDR1 ENHRY, CDR2 SYGVKD. V was trimmed by 4 bases and J by 5 bases, leaving 21 bases between them. The CDR3 runs to 18 residues. The CDR3 region has the DNA TGTGCCATCAGTGGGAGTTGGATAACACCGGACAGGGCCAACGTCCTGACTTTC. Translating gives CAISGSWITPDRANVLTF.

This clonotype was recorded at least ten times. The chain combines TRBV5-1 with TRBJ2-1; D uncertain. V was clipped by 9 bases and J by 0 bases, with 16 bases between them. CDR3 size: 15 residues. Germline-derived CDR1 and CDR2 are SGHRS and YFSETQ. The CDR3 bases are TGCGCCACCGGAGCTTATCCCAACTCCTACAATGAGCAGTTCTTC. Protein sequence: CATGAYPNSYNEQFF.

Only a few counts were recorded for this clonotype. The chain combines TRBV7-2 with TRBJ2-7, with 10 bases identical to TRBD2. There are 16 residues in the CDR3. Per germline, CDR1 SGHTA and CDR2 FQGNSA. V was clipped by 0 bases and J by 1 base; unmatched bases: 3. CDR3 residues: CASSLAGTSESYEQYF. The CDR3 DNA reads as TGTGCCAGCAGCTTAGCGGGGACTAGCGAGTCCTACGAGCAGTACTTC. The complete variable domain, with remaining parts taken from reference TRBV7-2 and TRBJ2-7, reads GAGVSQSPSNKVTEKGKDVELRCDPISGHTALYWYRQSLGQGLEFLIYFQGNSAPDKSGLPSDRFSAERTGGSVSTLTIQRTQQEDSAVYLCASSLAGTSESYEQYFGPGTRLTVT.

In its sample, this clonotype was seen a few times. This chain joins TRBV28 and TRBJ2-5, with 14 bases matching TRBD2. Germline lookup yields CDR1 MDHEN and CDR2 SYDVKM. The V gene end was trimmed by 6 bases and the J gene end by 9 bases; junction bases not matched to a gene: 12. There are 16 residues in the CDR3. CDR3 DNA sequence: TGTGCCAGCAGCCTAACCGGGACTAGCGGGAGAAAGCCCCAGTACTTC. It encodes CASSLTGTSGRKPQYF.

The chain recombines TRBV4-2 with TRBJ2-2; 7 nucleotides align to TRBD1. V lost 0 bases and J lost 3; bases outside the gene matches: 1. CDR1 and CDR2 (germline): LGHNA, YNFKEQ. This CDR3 region has 15 residues. The CDR3 region has the DNA TGTGCCAGCAGCCAAGAGGGACAGCACACCGGGGAGCTGTTTTTT. The encoded protein is CASSQEGQHTGELFF.

This clonotype showed up just a few times. The rearrangement uses TRBV9 and TRBJ2-2; 8 nucleotides agree with TRBD2. This CDR3 has 16 residues. V dropped 0 bases and J dropped 4; count of bases not matched to a gene: 5. Germline V CDR1 and CDR2: SGDLS, YYNGEE. The CDR3 loop is CASSVGDSGATGELFF. The CDR3 DNA sequence: TGTGCCAGCAGCGTAGGTGATAGCGGGGCCACCGGGGAGCTGTTTTTT.

This clonotype was recorded at least ten times. The chain employs TRBV12-3 or TRBV12-4 and TRBJ1-5; no clear D. This CDR3 region has 13 residues. Trimming removed 5 bases at V and 12 bases at J, with 17 bases between. CDR3 residues: CASSTQNNKHQHF. In DNA, the CDR3 is TGTGCCAGCAGTACTCAAAATAACAAGCACCAGCATTTT.

A word on this clonotype: A clone one base away is much larger, so this may be a read error. V usage is TRBV4-2 and J usage is TRBJ2-7; the D is unclear. V was clipped by 0 bases and J by 6 bases, with 6 bases between them. Germline V lookup: CDR1 LGHNA, CDR2 YNFKEQ. CDR3 length equals 12 residues. The CDR3 DNA reads TGTGCCAGCAGCCAAGAAGGGCTCGAGCAGTACTTC. This encodes CASSQEGLEQYF.

There are many counts of this clonotype. This chain connects TRBV4-1 to TRBJ2-7; D is uncertain. Germline V gene data show CDR1 as MGHRA and CDR2 as YSYEKL. This CDR3 region has 14 residues. V gave up 3 bases and J gave up 5 bases, with 14 bases separating them. CDR3 protein: CASSQVLGYNEQYF. As DNA, the CDR3 is TGCGCCAGCAGCCAGGTTCTAGGGTACAACGAGCAGTACTTC.